This TCR beta chain appears in the sequencing data of a study of blood T cells in healthy people across ages (dated by TCRdb to between 2014 and 2016). In terms of the full investigation: In model experiments, roughly one uniquely barcoded TCR beta cDNA molecule per two T cells was captured by template switching. Using deep sequencing normalized with unique cDNA molecular identifiers, the study measured how TCR beta repertoire diversity changes with age. The donors were divided into four age groups: young (average roughly 17 years), middle-aged (around 41), aged (around 67) and long-lived (around 80). Two additional independent replicas of 1 million unique cDNA reads from the same blood draw were analyzed for two donors (one aged 18 to 30 and one aged 80 or older). What the study reported, not specific to this receptor: Compared with the aged group, more naive CD4+ T cells, fewer expanded clones and increased TCR diversity were shown by the long-lived group, suggesting age selection. Because profiling used bulk unsorted PBMCs, naive and antigen-experienced compartments could not be compared conclusively. Observed TCR beta diversity correlated strongly with the percentage of naive T cells measured by flow cytometry. Observed TCR beta diversity per million T cells fell roughly linearly with age, and a significant reduction was already apparent by age about 38. Estimates of total diversity from one million sequenced T cells were regarded as lower bounds and underestimates. Donor CMV infection status was unknown, potentially confounding age-related changes in expanded clonotypes.

From its cysteine to its phenylalanine, the CDR3 spans 15 amino acids. The DNA shown is the 45-base CDR3, in frame from base 1. V was cut back by 0 bases and J by 0 bases, leaving a gap of 8 bases between them. The germline V gene sets CDR1 to SGHRS and CDR2 to YFSETQ. Systemically healthy Caucasian individuals from Russia, 35 to 40 in total and aged about 6 to 90 years, were included as donors. Each donor gave about 10 milliliters of peripheral blood, drawn into EDTA-treated Vacutainer tubes. Ficoll-Paque density-gradient centrifugation was used to isolate PBMCs, with at least 6 million per sample. Total RNA was extracted from PBMCs with Trizol reagent, with at least 6 micrograms obtained per sample. Naive CD45RAhigh/CD27high T cell percentages were measured by flow cytometry on a PBMC aliquot from every donor. The library was prepared using 5' RACE. Data came from an Illumina HiSeq 2500. The second PCR ran for roughly 6 to 11 cycles and used a J-beta primer mix along with a sample-barcoded 5' primer. Each TCR beta cDNA molecule received a unique molecular identifier from a template-switch 5' adaptor carrying 12 random nucleotides. Each sample yielded at least 2.5 million CDR3-containing paired-end reads. First-strand cDNA synthesis was performed from all RNA using the Mint cDNA synthesis kit, with priming by a TRBC-specific oligonucleotide. After uracil-DNA glycosylase treatment, a first 18-cycle PCR used universal primers M1SS and BC2_uni_R on all cDNA. In the paper's pipeline: For normalization, 1 million high-quality reads, each with a distinct molecular identifier, were randomly selected from each sample. Reads sharing molecular identifiers were discarded rather than binned into consensus sequences. CDR3 identification, clonotype clustering and error correction used MiTCR with a Q25 quality threshold and the strictest error-elimination algorithm. A nonparametric unseen species model with Euler transformation was used to estimate lower-bound total TCR beta diversity. TCRdb redid the processing of the public reads, applying fastp at Q25 and MiXCR, and retained in-frame beta chains. Identical CDR3 protein sequences are pooled into one entry, listed with their most common genes and DNA. TCRdb assigned the V and J calls; the authors' analysis was not used. The sample table holds fewer than 650,000 distinct CDR3 sequences, of which around 27% were seen once. The ten biggest clones cover 3.6% of the sample.

This clonotype was observed a few times. Which antigen it targets is not known. No base qualities exist here, and no much larger clone lies one base off it. Separately, the same data were catalogued under a study of T cells of mothers and their children. From that second study: Donors were nine systemically healthy Caucasian individuals: three mothers and their six children. cDNA synthesis consumed the entire amount of extracted RNA, loaded at about 1.5 ug RNA in each 15 ul reaction. Sample barcodes and 2-4 random nucleotides were added via the M1S primer in the second PCR. Over 9 million TCR beta CDR3 reads came from each mother, compared with some 3 million reads from each child. Thymic selection similarly shapes TCR recombination output in related and unrelated pairs, with minor effect from inherited differences. Normalized repertoire overlap in related mother-child pairs was always slightly higher than in unrelated mother-child pairs, but the difference was never significant. No persistent microchimeric T cell clones were detected, at a sensitivity of 80 to 100 clones per million clonotypes. In the study, deep NGS was used to compare the TCR beta repertoires of mothers and children, and features distinguishing related mother-child pairs from unrelated individuals were sought. The mean age was about 38 +/- 4 years for the mothers and about 10 +/- 4 years for the children. After adapter ligation was performed with NEBNext reagents, the libraries were sequenced on an Illumina HiSeq 2000 with 100+100 nt paired-end reads. To prevent cross-contamination, the mother and child libraries were prepared a month apart and were sequenced in separate runs. Between about 500,000 and 2,100,000 distinct TCR beta clonotypes were identified per donor. Naive TCR beta clonotypes were estimated from low-frequency clonotypes matched to each donor's FACS-determined naive share, without sorting.

Sequencing used blood. The chain is encoded by TRBV5-1 joined to TRBJ2-3; the D gene assignment is ambiguous. The clonotype comes from a boy aged 2-15 years in good health. CDR3 reads: CASSLARPSTDTQYF. The DNA is as follows: TGCGCCAGCAGCTTGGCCAGACCTAGCACAGATACGCAGTATTTT.